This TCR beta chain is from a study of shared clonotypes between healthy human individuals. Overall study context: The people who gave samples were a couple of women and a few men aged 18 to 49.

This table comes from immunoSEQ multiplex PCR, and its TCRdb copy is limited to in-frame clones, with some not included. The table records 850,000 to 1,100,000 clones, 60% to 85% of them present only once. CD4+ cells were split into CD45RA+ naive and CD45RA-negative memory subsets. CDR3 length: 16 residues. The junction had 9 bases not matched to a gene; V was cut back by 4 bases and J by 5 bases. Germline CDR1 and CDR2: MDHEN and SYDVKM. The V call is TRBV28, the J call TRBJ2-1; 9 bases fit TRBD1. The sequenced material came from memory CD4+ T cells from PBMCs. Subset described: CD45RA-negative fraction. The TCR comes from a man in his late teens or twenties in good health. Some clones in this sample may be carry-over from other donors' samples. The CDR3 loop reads CASSSTPGQGNNEQFF. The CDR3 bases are TGTGCCAGCAGTTCCACGCCGGGACAGGGAAACAATGAGCAGTTCTTC.